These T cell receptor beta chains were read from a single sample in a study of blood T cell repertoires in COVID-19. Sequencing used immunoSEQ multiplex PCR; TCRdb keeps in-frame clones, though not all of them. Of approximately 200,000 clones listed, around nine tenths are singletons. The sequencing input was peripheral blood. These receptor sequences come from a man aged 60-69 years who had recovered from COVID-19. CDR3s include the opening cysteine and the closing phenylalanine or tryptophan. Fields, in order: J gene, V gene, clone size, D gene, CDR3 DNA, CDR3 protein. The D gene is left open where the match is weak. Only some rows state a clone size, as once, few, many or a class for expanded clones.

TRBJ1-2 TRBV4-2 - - TGTGCCAGCAGCCAAGATCCCAGGGGTGGGCATGGCTACACCTTC CASSQDPRGGHGYTF
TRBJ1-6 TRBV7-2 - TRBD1 TGTGCCAGCAGCGTCCAACAGGGGTCCCCCCTCCACTTT CASSVQQGSPLHF
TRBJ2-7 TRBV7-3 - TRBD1 TGTGCCAGCAGCTATAAGACAGGGTCCGAGCAGTACTTC CASSYKTGSEQYF
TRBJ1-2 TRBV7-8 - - TGTGCCAGCAGCTTAGCCCTAGGGGGTCCCTATGGCTACACCTTC CASSLALGGPYGYTF
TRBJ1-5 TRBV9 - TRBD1 TGTGCCAGCAGCGCCACAGGGGGAGGTCAGCCCCAGCATTTT CASSATGGGQPQHF
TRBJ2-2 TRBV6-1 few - TGTGCCAGCAGTGAAGTCGAGGAACCCACCGGGGAGCTGTTTTTT CASSEVEEPTGELFF
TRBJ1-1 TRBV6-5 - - TGTGCCAGCAGTTTGGGCAGGATAAACACTGAAGCTTTCTTT CASSLGRINTEAFF
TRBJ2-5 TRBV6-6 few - TGTGCCAGCAGACCTACGGGGGAGACCCAGTACTTC CASRPTGETQYF
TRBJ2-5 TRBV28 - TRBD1 TGTGCCACCCTGACGGACAGGGAAGAGACCCAGTACTTC CATLTDREETQYF
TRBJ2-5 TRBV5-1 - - TGCGCCAGCAGCTTGGGCCCCCGGACAGCTGCAGTAGAGACCCAGTACTTC CASSLGPRTAAVETQYF
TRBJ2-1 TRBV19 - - TGTGCCAGTAGTAGTGACAGGTTTGGGATCTCCTACAATGAGCAGTTCTTC CASSSDRFGISYNEQFF
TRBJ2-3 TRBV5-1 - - TGCGCCAGCAGCTTGGAAGGGGCATATACGCAGTATTTT CASSLEGAYTQYF
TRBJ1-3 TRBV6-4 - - TGTGCCAGCAGTGACGGTTCTCCGGTCCCCTCTGGAAACACCATATATTTT CASSDGSPVPSGNTIYF
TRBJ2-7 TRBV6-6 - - TGTGCCAGCAGGGACATCCTCAGTGCCTACGAGCAGTACTTC CASRDILSAYEQYF
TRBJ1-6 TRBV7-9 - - TGTGCCAGCAGCACAGGGTATAATTCACCCCTCCACTTT CASSTGYNSPLHF
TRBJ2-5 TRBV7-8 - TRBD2 TGTGCCAGCAGGGGTTCAGCGGGAGCTGAGACCCAGTACTTC CASRGSAGAETQYF
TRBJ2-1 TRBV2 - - TGTGCCAGCAGCCGCGGTAGCTCCTACAATGAGCAGTTCTTC CASSRGSSYNEQFF
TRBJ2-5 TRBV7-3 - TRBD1 TGTGCCAGCAGCCCGACAGGGGGTGCCGAGACCCAGTACTTC CASSPTGGAETQYF
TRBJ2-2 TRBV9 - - TGTGCCAGCTCCATGACAGCGAACACCGGGGAGCTGTTTTTT CASSMTANTGELFF
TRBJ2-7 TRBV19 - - TGTGCCAGTAGTATAGGGGTGGCGGGGAAGACCTACGAGCAGTACTTC CASSIGVAGKTYEQYF
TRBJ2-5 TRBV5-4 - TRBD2 TGTGCCAGCAGCCGGGACTATCAAGAAGAGACCCAGTACTTC CASSRDYQEETQYF
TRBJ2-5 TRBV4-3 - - TGCGCCAGCAGCCAAGATTTGAGAACGAATTCAGGTCAAGAGACCCAGTACTTC CASSQDLRTNSGQETQYF
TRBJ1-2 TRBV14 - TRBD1 TGTGCCAGCAGCCCTATCCGCTCCACAGGGGGCTATGGCTACACCTTC CASSPIRSTGGYGYTF
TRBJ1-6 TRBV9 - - TGTGCCAGCAGCGTCACCAGGGCGGATTCACCCCTCCACTTT CASSVTRADSPLHF
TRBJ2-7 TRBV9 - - TGTGCCAGCAGCGTAGGGGCAGGGGCCTCCTACGAGCAGTACTTC CASSVGAGASYEQYF
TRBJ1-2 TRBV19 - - TGTGCCACATCCCGGGGGGGGGCAAGCGACTATGGCTACACCTTC CATSRGGASDYGYTF
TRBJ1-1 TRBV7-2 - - TGTGCCAGCAGGACGAGGACAAGACTCGAAGCTTTCTTT CASRTRTRLEAFF
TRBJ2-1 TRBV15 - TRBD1 TGTGCCACCAGCAGAGGACAGGGGAGTGAGCAGTTCTTC CATSRGQGSEQFF